The 13 T cell receptor beta chains reported below all come from one sample, sequenced in a study of blood T cell repertoires in COVID-19. Libraries were prepared by immunoSEQ multiplex PCR; TCRdb keeps only in-frame clonotypes and omits some of them. The table includes 140,000 to 150,000 clones, around 89% detected once. Sequenced material: peripheral blood. These receptors originate from a man in his fifties or sixties with active or convalescent COVID-19.

The V and J genes are TRBV5-1 and TRBJ1-2; 9 bases fit TRBD1. CDR3 length: 14 residues. V lost 5 bases and J lost 2; bases outside the gene matches: 4. CDR1 is SGHRS, CDR2 YFSETQ, per germline. Here the CDR3 DNA reads TGCGCCAGCAGGTCCGGACAGGGGAACTATGGCTACACCTTC. It specifies CASRSGQGNYGYTF.

The sample holds one count of this clone. The gene calls are TRBV28 and TRBJ2-5, with TRBD2 as a possible D gene (6 bases). V shed 7 bases and J shed 3 bases, with 6 bases lying between them. CDR3 length: 11 amino acids. The germline CDR1 and CDR2 sequences are MDHEN and SYDVKM. The DNA of the CDR3 is TGTGCCAGCACGGGGGAAGAGACCCAGTACTTC. Its translation: CASTGEETQYF.

CDR3 protein: CASSPNYEQYF. CDR3 DNA sequence: TGTGCCAGCAGCCCAAACTACGAGCAGTACTTC. The rearrangement joins TRBV12-3 or TRBV12-4 to TRBJ2-7; D gene ambiguous. V lost 6 bases to trimming and J lost 3 bases, with 6 bases between them. This CDR3 contains 11 residues.

This sequence joins TRBV30 and TRBJ1-6, with 8 bases identical to TRBD1. Trimming cost V 0 bases and J 3 bases; bases outside gene matches: 1. The CDR3 loop spans 15 amino acids. Germline lookup yields CDR1 GTSNPN and CDR2 SVGIG (reference sequence). DNA for the CDR3: TGTGCCTGGAGTGTGGACAGGGTCTATAATTCACCCCTCCACTTT. Translation gives CAWSVDRVYNSPLHF.

V is TRBV3-1 (or the pseudogene TRBV3-2) and J is TRBJ2-1; D is unresolved. This CDR3 is built from 15 residues. V lost 0 bases, J lost 8 bases, and 14 bases lay in between. Per germline, CDR1 LGHDT and CDR2 YNNKEL (reference sequence). CDR3 region: CASSQDLHRSYEQFF. CDR3 nucleotide sequence: TGTGCCAGCAGCCAAGATCTACACAGATCATATGAGCAGTTCTTC.

This rearrangement joins TRBV4-1 to TRBJ2-3; 10 bases line up with TRBD2. The CDR3 has 17 amino acids. Germline V gene sequence: CDR1 MGHRA, CDR2 YSYEKL. V was clipped by 0 bases and J by 5 bases; unmatched bases: 8. CDR3: CASSQEWSGGARDTQYF. DNA for the CDR3: TGCGCCAGCAGCCAAGAATGGAGCGGGGGGGCCAGAGATACGCAGTATTTT.

This CDR3 reads CASSPGQGGQPQHF. CDR3 DNA: TGTGCCAGCAGCCCTGGACAGGGTGGCCAGCCCCAGCATTTT. The rearrangement uses TRBV7-8 and TRBJ1-5, with TRBD1 identical over 8 bases. The CDR3 is 14 residues long. The germline CDR1 and CDR2 sequences are SGHVS and FQNEAQ. With 5 bases clipped from V and 7 bases from J, the junction kept 7 bases outside the gene matches.

The CDR3 nucleotides are TGTGCCAGCAGTTGCAGGGAGGTAATTCAGCCCCAGCATTTT. This encodes CASSCREVIQPQHF. This sequence joins TRBV27 and TRBJ1-5; weak D call: TRBD1 (5 bases). In germline, CDR1 is MNHEY, CDR2 SMNVEV (reference sequence). The CDR3 is made up of 14 amino acids. The ends were cut back, 4 bases at V and 6 bases at J, with 13 bases in the middle.

The gene calls are TRBV5-1 and TRBJ2-7; 8 bases map to TRBD2. Germline CDR1 and CDR2: SGHRS and YFSETQ. The V gene end was trimmed by 1 base and the J gene end by 3 bases; junction bases not matched to a gene: 9. The CDR3 has 16 amino acids. Here the CDR3 reads CASSLSAGGSVYEQYF. DNA of the CDR3: TGCGCCAGCAGCTTGTCGGCGGGGGGATCCGTCTACGAGCAGTACTTC.

The CDR3 coding sequence is TGTGCCAGCAGTTTATCACGGGGGGCGGGTGAAAAACTGTTTTTT. Its protein is CASSLSRGAGEKLFF. The V gene is TRBV27, the J gene TRBJ1-4, with D maybe TRBD1 (6 bases). Germline V CDR1 and CDR2: MNHEY, SMNVEV (reference sequence). The CDR3 totals 15 residues. V was pared by 0 bases and J by 7 bases, with 12 bases between. Together with reference TRBV27 and TRBJ1-4, the CDR3 gives the full variable domain: EAQVTQNPRYLITVTGKKLTVTCSQNMNHEYMSWYRQDPGLGLRQIYYSMNVEVTDKGDVPEGYKVSRKEKRNFPLILESPSPNQTSLYFCASSLSRGAGEKLFFGSGTQLSVL.

This clone showed up just once. The genes are TRBV5-4 and TRBJ2-2; 8 positions match TRBD2. J was trimmed by 1 base and V by 4 bases; bases with no gene match: 6. The length of the CDR3 is 16 residues. CDR1 SGHNT and CDR2 YYREEE come from the germline V gene (reference sequence). The CDR3 DNA reads TGTGCCAGCAGCCAACAAAGCGGGGGGAACACCGGGGAGCTGTTTTTT. This sequence encodes CASSQQSGGNTGELFF.

The chain is built from TRBV28 and TRBJ2-5, with 11 bases matching TRBD2. Germline CDR1 and CDR2: MDHEN and SYDVKM. The CDR3 is 15 amino acids. Trimming removed 7 bases from V and 4 bases from J; junction bases left unmatched: 8. The CDR3 DNA reads TGTGCCAGCACTTCTAGCGGGGGGCAGCGAGAGACCCAGTACTTC. This codes for CASTSSGGQRETQYF. The variable domain in full, with the rest retrieved from reference TRBV28 and TRBJ2-5, is DVKVTQSSRYLVKRTGEKVFLECVQDMDHENMFWYRQDPGLGLRLIYFSYDVKMKEKGDIPEGYSVSREKKERFSLILESASTNQTSMYLCASTSSGGQRETQYFGPGTRLLVL.

V usage is TRBV28 and J usage is TRBJ1-2, with D hard to call. CDR1 and CDR2 (germline): MDHEN, SYDVKM. V was clipped by 3 bases and J by 6 bases, with 2 bases between them. This CDR3 has 10 residues. CDR3 sequence reads: CASSFNGYTF. The CDR3 region has the DNA TGTGCCAGCAGTTTCAATGGCTACACCTTC.